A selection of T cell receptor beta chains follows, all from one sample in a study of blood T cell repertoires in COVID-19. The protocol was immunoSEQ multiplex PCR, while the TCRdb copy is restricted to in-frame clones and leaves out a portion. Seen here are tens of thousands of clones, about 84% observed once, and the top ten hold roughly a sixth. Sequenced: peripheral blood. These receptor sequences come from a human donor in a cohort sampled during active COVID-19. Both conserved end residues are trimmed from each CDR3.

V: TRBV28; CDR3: ASSSGAPYEQY
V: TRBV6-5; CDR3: ASSTGGSTNEKLF
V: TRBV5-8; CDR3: ASIKGQAPSTDTQY
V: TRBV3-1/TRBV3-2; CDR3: ASSHWESPYEQY
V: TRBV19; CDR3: ASSILGTTAYEQY
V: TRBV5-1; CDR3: ASRKPGQGLTNPEAF
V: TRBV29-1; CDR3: SVEDRGRLTEAF
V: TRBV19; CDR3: ASSASGTAYEQY
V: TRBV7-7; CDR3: ASSSTTGTGIPETQY
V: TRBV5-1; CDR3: ASSSRSGDNEQF
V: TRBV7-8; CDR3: ASSLGGNSNTGELF
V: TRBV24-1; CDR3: ATSDFRSQETQY
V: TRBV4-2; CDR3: ASSRLAVNTGELF
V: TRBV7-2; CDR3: ASSQAEGGEQY
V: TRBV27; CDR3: ASMARGAYEQY
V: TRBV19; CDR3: ASSRTSGRETQY
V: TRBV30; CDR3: AWRASWHTLNEQY
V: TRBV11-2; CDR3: ASSLRTGPYEQY
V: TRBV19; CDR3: ATADRGRANEKLF
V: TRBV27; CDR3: ASSYNSGSGETQY
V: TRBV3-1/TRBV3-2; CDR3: ASSLRENTIY
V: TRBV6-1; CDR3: ASSEDGVGQVFTGANVLT
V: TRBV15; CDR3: ATSANRGLTEAF
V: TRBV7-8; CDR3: ASSFLGLAGGGEQY
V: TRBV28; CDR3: ASSRPSAGFLDNEQF
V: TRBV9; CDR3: ASSARTGVTDTQY
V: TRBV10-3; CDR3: ATRRGEDEQY
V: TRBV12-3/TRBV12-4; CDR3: ANSDNRGNTIY
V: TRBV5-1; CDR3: ASSLAPRRVNTEAF
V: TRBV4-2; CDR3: ASSLNLAGVSEQY
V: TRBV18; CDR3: ASSPGQYSNQPQH
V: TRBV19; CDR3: ASSIFADSSYNEQF
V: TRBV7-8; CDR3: ASSLQTGENEQF
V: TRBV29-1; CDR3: SVVSGPTRRTEAF
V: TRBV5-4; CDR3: ASSKDIHSYEQY
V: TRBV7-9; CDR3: ASSLATTYNEQF
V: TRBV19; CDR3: ASTKTELYGYT
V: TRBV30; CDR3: AWSQGRGTYEQY
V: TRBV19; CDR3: ASGGQGPDTQY
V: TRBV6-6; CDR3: ASALYPSNSPLH
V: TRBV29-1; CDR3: SVGLPGQGEEQF
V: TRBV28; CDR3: ASSRTGVNEKLF
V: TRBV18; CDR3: ASSAGTGDQPQH
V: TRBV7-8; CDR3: ASSNQGAVREQY
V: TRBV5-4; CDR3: ASSSQGLLNYGYT
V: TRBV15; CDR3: ATSRDQGKRFSYEQY
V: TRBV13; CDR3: ASRVRGRTVNSPLH
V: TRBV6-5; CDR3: ASSPRTTANYEQY
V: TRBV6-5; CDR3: ASSRDTSYEQY
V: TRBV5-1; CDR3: ASSLGDRGLAGELF
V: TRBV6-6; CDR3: ASSFTGGTETQY
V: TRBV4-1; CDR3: ASSGGTSVTDTQY
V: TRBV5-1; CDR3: ASSHRTDTSTDTQY
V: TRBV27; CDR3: ASSSIVRGLYEQY
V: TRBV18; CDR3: ASSPEGNTGELF
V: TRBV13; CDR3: ASSLASSGFTDTQY
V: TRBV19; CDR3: ASSIASERTDTQY
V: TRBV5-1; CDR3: ASSLAQGSRNEQF
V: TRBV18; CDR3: ASSPGQGEWQETQY